This T cell receptor beta chain was sequenced during a study of PD-1 blockade in classical Hodgkin lymphoma (TCRdb year 2020). For the wider study: Nivolumab dosing was 3 mg/kg intravenously every 2 weeks, continuing until either disease progression or unacceptable toxicity. The study used CyTOF and TCR beta sequencing to define a peripheral blood immune signature of response to PD-1 blockade in classical Hodgkin lymphoma. Broader findings and caveats from the paper: Patients starting nivolumab less than 1 year after ASCT had lower diversity and were excluded from later analyses to avoid confounding by immune reconstitution. A significant rise by C4D1 was seen in CD4+ but not CD8+ TCR diversity (p=0.0027 vs p=0.16), with the rise being most apparent in complete responders (p=0.02). Baseline TCR diversity was reported to be lower in newly diagnosed patients than in healthy donors, and even lower in relapsed/refractory patients. Trial patients achieving complete response had baseline diversity similar to newly diagnosed patients, whereas partial responders and progressors had significantly lower diversity. The study was restricted to a single clinical trial cohort, and the causes of repertoire differences, possibly disease activity or prior therapy, were left undefined.

The Qiagen DNeasy kit was used to extract genomic DNA both from unsorted PBMCs and from the negatively selected CD4+ and CD8+ fractions. Amplification of TCR beta CDR3 regions was done by immunoSEQ multiplex PCR with primers that anneal to V and J segments. Amplification bias was minimized using a synthetic immune receptor repertoire, and residual bias was removed computationally after sequencing. On the authors' methods: Repertoire diversity was quantified as the Shannon entropy index using custom Python scripts. Unsorted, CD4+ and CD8+ repertoires were analyzed separately, except in combined analyses where CD4+ and CD8+ sequences were merged in silico. Clonal expansion was defined as at least a 2-fold frequency increase after treatment relative to C1D1, with a pseudocount of 0.5 for undetected baseline clones. Clones with 0 or 1 copy at C1D1 were defined as singleton clones, while clones with 2 or more copies were defined as non-singleton clones. Clones expanded in unsorted samples were labelled as CD4+, CD8+ or unknown by matching protein sequences in sorted samples from the same patient. Wilcoxon tests on paired samples were used to test diversity changes from C1D1 to C4D1. Sourced from immuneACCESS, this table was stored by TCRdb with only in-frame sequences that have V and J called. A share of the clones is absent; for the studies checked, an unresolved V gene accounts for under half, and the remainder has no known explanation. D and trimming were read from the DNA, whereas the V and J calls and clone size are those reported in that table. This sample gives 120,000 to 150,000 clones in total; under 85% of them show up just once. The top ten clonotypes cover 7.5% to 9.5% of the sample.

This specimen's time point label, interpreted: cycle 2 day 1 (C2D1) of nivolumab. Relapse after autologous stem cell transplantation had occurred in all trial patients, and cohorts A, B and C were distinguished by prior brentuximab vedotin exposure. A total of 50 to 70 patients with relapsed/refractory classical Hodgkin lymphoma made up the trial cohort, and each patient's best overall response was complete response, partial response or progressive disease. In the multi-cohort phase II CheckMate 205 trial, trial patients received single-agent nivolumab. Best overall response was determined by an independent review committee according to the 2007 International Working Group response criteria. Trial PBMCs were collected immediately before nivolumab initiation (C1D1) and during therapy at cycle 2 day 1 and cycle 4 day 1. Peripheral blood was collected in 8 mL Vacutainer Cell Preparation Tubes, from which PBMCs were isolated by centrifugation and then cryopreserved.

Counted from cysteine to phenylalanine, this CDR3 has 14 amino acids. The kept DNA is CDR3 alone, 42 bases in frame from the first base. CDR1 and CDR2, looked up from the germline V gene, are SGHDT and YYEEEE. Trimming takes 4 bases from V and 5 bases from J, and the germline ends sit 15 bases apart. About this clone itself: Its target antigen remains unknown. Base qualities were left out, and no much larger clone turns up one base away.

The sample in question was peripheral blood mononuclear cells (PBMCs), obtained before the second cycle of nivolumab. The receptor was isolated from a human donor with classical Hodgkin lymphoma. The chain is encoded by TRBV5-6 joined to TRBJ2-5; 6 matching bases give a weak D call of TRBD1. CDR3 loop: CASSRTGQGETQYF. The DNA is as follows: TGTGCCAGCAGCCGGACCGGTCAGGGGGAGACCCAGTACTTC.